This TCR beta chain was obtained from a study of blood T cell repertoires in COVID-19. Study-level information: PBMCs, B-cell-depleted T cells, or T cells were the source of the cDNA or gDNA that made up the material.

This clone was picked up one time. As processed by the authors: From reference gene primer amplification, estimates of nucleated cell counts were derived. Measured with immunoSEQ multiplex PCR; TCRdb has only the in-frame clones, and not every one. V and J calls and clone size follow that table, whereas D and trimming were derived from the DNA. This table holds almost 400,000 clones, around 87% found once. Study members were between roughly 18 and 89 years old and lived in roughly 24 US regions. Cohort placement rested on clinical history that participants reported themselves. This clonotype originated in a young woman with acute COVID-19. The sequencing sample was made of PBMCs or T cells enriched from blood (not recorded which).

The CDR3 here is CASSIGHLNTEAFF. CDR3 DNA: TGTGCCAGTAGTATAGGGCACCTGAACACTGAAGCTTTCTTT. The rearrangement joins TRBV19 to TRBJ1-1; D ambiguous. Germline V gene sequence: CDR1 LNHDA, CDR2 SQIVND (reference sequence). The CDR3 has 14 amino acids. Between the trimmed V and J ends, which lost 1 base and 0 bases, there was a span of 6 bases.